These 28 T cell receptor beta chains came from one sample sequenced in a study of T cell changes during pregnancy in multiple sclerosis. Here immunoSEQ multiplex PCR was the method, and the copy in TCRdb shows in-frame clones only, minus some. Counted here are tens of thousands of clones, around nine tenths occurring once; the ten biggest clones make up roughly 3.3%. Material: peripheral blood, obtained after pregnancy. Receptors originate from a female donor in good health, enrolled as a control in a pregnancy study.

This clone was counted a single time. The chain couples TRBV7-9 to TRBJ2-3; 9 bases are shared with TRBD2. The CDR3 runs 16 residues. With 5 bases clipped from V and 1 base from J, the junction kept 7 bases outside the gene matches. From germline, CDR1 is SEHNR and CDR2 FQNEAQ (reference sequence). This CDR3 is CASSQGLAAGTDTQYF. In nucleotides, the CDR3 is TGTGCCAGCAGCCAGGGACTAGCTGCCGGCACAGATACGCAGTATTTT.

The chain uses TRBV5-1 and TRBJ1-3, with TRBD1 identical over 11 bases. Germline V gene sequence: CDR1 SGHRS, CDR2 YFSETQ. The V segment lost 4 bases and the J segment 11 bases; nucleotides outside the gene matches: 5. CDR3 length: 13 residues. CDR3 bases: TGCGCCAGCAGCCCCGGACAGGGGGCGGCCATATATTTT. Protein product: CASSPGQGAAIYF.

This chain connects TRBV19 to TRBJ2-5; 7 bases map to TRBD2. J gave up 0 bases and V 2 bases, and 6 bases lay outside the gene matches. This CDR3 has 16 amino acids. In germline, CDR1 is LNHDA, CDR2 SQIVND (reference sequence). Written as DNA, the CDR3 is TGTGCCAGTAGTATACGTGGCGGGGGTCACCAAGAGACCCAGTACTTC. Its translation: CASSIRGGGHQETQYF.

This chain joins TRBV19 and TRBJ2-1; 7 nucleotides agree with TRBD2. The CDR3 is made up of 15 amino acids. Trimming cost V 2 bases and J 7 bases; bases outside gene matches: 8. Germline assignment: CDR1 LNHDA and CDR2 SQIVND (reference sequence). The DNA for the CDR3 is TGTGCCAGTAGTATACTAGCGGCCATAAATAATGAGCAGTTCTTC. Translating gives CASSILAAINNEQFF.

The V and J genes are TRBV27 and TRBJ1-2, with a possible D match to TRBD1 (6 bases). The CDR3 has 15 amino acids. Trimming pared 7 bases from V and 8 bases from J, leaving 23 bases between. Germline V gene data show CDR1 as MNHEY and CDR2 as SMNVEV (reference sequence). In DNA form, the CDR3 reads TGTGCCAGCACCCTAAACAGGGATTTAGGGTTAGGCTACACCTTC. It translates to CASTLNRDLGLGYTF.

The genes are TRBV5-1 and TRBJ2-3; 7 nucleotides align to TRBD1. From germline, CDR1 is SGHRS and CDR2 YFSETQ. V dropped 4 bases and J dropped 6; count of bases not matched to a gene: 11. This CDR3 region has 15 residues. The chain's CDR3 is CASSPRDSLVDTQYF. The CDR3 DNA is TGCGCCAGCAGCCCCCGGGACAGTCTAGTGGATACGCAGTATTTT.

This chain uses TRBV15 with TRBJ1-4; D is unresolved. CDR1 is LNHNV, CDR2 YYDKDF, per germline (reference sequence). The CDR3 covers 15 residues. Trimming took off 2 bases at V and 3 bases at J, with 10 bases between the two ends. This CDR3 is CATSRSGSPNEKLFF. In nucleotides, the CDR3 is TGTGCCACCAGCAGATCGGGGTCCCCTAATGAAAAACTGTTTTTT. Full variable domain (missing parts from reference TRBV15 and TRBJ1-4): DAMVIQNPRYQVTQFGKPVTLSCSQTLNHNVMYWYQQKSSQAPKLLFHYYDKDFNNEADTPDNFQSRRPNTSFCFLDIRSPGLGDTAMYLCATSRSGSPNEKLFFGSGTQLSVL.

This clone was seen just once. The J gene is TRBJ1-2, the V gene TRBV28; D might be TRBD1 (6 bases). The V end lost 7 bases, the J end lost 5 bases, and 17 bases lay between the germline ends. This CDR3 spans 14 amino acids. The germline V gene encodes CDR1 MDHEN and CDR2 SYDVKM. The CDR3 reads CASTEADRSYGYTF. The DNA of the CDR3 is TGTGCCAGCACCGAGGCTGACAGGTCTTATGGCTACACCTTC.

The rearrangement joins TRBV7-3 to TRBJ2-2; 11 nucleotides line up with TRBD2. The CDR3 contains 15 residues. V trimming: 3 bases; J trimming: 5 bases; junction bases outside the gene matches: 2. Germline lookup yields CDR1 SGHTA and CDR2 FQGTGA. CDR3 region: CASSFGTSGTGELFF. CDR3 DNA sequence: TGTGCCAGCAGCTTTGGGACTAGCGGAACCGGGGAGCTGTTTTTT. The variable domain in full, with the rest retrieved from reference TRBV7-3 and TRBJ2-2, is GAGVSQTPSNKVTEKGKYVELRCDPISGHTALYWYRQSLGQGPEFLIYFQGTGAADDSGLPNDRFFAVRPEGSVSTLKIQRTERGDSAVYLCASSFGTSGTGELFFGEGSRLTVL.

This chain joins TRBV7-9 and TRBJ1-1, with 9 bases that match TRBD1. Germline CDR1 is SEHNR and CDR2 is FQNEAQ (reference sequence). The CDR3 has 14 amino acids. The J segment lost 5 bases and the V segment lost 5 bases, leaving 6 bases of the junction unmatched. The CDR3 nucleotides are TGTGCCAGCAGCCACACAGGGGGCCCGACTGAAGCTTTCTTT. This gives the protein CASSHTGGPTEAFF. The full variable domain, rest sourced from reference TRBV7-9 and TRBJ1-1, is DTGVSQNPRHKITKRGQNVTFRCDPISEHNRLYWYRQTLGQGPEFLTYFQNEAQLEKSRLLSDRFSAERPKGSFSTLEIQRTEQGDSAMYLCASSHTGGPTEAFFGQGTRLTVV.

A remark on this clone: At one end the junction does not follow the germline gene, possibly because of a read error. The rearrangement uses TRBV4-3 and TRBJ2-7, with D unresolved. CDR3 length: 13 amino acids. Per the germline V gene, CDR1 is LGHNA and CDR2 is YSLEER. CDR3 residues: CASSRTPSSEQYF. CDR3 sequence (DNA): TGCGCCAGCAGCCGAACTCCTTCCTCCGAGCAGTACTTC.

CDR3 nucleotide sequence: TGTGCCAGCAGCTTCAGCGGAATACCTAAGACAGATACGCAGTATTTT. This sequence encodes CASSFSGIPKTDTQYF. The genes are TRBV7-8 and TRBJ2-3, with a weak D call TRBD2 (5 bases). The CDR3 is made up of 16 amino acids. Looked up from germline, CDR1 is SGHVS and CDR2 is FQNEAQ. V was pared by 3 bases and J by 3 bases, with 16 bases between.

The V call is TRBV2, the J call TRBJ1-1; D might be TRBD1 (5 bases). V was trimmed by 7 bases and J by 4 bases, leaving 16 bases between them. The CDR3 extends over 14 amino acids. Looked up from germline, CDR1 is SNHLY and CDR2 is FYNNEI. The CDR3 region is CASNPGSRGTEAFF. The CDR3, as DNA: TGTGCCAGCAATCCAGGGTCAAGAGGCACTGAAGCTTTCTTT.

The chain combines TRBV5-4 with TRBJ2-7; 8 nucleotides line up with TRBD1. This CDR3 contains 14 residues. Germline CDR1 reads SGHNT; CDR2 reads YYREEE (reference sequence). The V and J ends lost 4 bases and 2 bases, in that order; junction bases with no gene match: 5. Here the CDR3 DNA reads TGTGCCAGCAGCCCAGACAGGGGCCCCTACGAGCAGTACTTC. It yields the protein CASSPDRGPYEQYF.

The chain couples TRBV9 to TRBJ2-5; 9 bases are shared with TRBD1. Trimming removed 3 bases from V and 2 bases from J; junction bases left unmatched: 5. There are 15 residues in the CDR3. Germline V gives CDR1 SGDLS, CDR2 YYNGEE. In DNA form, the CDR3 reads TGTGCCAGCAGCGGATCCGGGACAGGGCAAGAGACCCAGTACTTC. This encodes CASSGSGTGQETQYF.

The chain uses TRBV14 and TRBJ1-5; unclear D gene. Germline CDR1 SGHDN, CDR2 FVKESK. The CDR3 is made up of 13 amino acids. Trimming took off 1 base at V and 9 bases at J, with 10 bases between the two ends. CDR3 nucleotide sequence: TGTGCCAGCAGCCAAGGTTGGGAGCCGCCCCAGCATTTT. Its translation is CASSQGWEPPQHF. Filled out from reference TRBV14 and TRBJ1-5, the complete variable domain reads EAGVTQFPSHSVIEKGQTVTLRCDPISGHDNLYWYRRVMGKEIKFLLHFVKESKQDESGMPNNRFLAERTGGTYSTLKVQPAELEDSGVYFCASSQGWEPPQHFGDGTRLSIL.

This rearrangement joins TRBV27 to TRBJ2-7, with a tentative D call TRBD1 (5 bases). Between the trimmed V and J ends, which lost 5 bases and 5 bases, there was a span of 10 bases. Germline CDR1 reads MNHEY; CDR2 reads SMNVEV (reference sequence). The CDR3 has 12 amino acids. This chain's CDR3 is CASSPRVHEQYF. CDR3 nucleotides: TGTGCCAGCAGTCCCAGGGTCCACGAGCAGTACTTC.

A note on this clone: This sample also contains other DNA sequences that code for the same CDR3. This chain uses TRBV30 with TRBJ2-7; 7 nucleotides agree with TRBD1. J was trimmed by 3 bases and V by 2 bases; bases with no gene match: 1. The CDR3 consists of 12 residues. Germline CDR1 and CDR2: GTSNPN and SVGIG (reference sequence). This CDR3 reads CAWSRQGYEQYF. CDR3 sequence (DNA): TGTGCCTGGAGTAGACAGGGCTACGAGCAGTACTTC.

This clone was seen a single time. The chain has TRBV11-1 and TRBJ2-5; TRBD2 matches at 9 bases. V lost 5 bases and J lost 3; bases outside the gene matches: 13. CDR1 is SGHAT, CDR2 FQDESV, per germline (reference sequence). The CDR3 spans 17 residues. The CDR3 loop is CASSPSGRGRAEETQYF. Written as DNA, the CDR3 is TGTGCCAGCAGCCCCTCAGGACGCGGGAGGGCCGAAGAGACCCAGTACTTC.

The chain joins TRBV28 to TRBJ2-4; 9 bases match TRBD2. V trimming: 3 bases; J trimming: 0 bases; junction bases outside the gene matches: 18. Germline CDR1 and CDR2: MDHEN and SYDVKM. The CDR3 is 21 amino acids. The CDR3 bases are TGTGCCAGCAGTTTCGCTGCGCGGGGGGGGAGAGAACAACTAGCCAAAAACATTCAGTACTTC. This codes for CASSFAARGGREQLAKNIQYF.

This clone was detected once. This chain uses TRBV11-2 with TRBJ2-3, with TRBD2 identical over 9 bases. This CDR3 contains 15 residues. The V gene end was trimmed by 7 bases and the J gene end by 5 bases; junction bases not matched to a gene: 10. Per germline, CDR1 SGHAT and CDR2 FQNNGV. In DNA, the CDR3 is TGTGCCAGCAACTTTGGGGCGGGAGGGGGAGATACGCAGTATTTT. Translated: CASNFGAGGGDTQYF.

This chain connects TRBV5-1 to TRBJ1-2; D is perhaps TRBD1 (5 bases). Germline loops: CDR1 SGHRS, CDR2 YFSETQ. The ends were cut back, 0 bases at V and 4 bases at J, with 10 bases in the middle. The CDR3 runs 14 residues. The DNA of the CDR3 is TGCGCCAGCAGCTTGGGGCGACAGTTCTATGGCTACACCTTC. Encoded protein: CASSLGRQFYGYTF. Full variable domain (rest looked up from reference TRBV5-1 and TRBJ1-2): KAGVTQTPRYLIKTRGQQVTLSCSPISGHRSVSWYQQTPGQGLQFLFEYFSETQRNKGNFPGRFSGRQFSNSRSEMNVSTLELGDSALYLCASSLGRQFYGYTFGSGTRLTVV.

The CDR3 DNA sequence: TGTGCCAGCAGCGAAAATCACGACGGGGGAATCGAATCCGAGCAGTACTTC. Translated: CASSENHDGGIESEQYF. V usage is TRBV2 and J usage is TRBJ2-7; D might be TRBD2 (6 bases). The CDR3 length is 17 residues. Trimming removed 6 bases from V and 6 bases from J, with 27 bases in between. The germline V gene has CDR1 SNHLY and CDR2 FYNNEI.

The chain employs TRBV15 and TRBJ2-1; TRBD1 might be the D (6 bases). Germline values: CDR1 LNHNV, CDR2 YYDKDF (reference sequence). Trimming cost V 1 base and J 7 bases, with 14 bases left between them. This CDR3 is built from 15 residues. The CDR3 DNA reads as TGTGCCACCAGCAGAGTGGGGGTAACAGGGAATGAGCAGTTCTTC. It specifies CATSRVGVTGNEQFF. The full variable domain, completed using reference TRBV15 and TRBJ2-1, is DAMVIQNPRYQVTQFGKPVTLSCSQTLNHNVMYWYQQKSSQAPKLLFHYYDKDFNNEADTPDNFQSRRPNTSFCFLDIRSPGLGDTAMYLCATSRVGVTGNEQFFGPGTRLTVL.

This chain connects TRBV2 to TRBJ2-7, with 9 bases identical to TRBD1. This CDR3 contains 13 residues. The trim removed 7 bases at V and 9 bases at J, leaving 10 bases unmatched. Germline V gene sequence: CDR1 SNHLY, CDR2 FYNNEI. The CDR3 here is CASIRDREMLQYF. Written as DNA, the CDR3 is TGTGCCAGCATCCGGGACAGGGAAATGTTGCAGTACTTC.

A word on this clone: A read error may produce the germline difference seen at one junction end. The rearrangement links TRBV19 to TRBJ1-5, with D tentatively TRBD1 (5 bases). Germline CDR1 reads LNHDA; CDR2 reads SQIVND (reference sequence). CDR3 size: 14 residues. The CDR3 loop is CASRIGAVDQPQHF. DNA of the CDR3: TGTGCCAGTAGAATAGGGGCAGTGGATCAGCCCCAGCATTTT.

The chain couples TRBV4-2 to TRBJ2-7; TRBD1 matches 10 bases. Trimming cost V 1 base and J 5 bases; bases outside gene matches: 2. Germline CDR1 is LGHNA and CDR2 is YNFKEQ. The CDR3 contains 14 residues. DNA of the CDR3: TGTGCCAGCAGCCAAGGACAGGGGGCGGACGAGCAGTACTTC. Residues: CASSQGQGADEQYF.

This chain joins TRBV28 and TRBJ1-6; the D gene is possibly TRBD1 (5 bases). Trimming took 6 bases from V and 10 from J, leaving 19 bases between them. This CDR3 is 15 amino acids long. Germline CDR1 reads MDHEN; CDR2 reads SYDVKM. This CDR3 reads CASSPGGLLWSPLHF. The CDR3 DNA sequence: TGTGCCAGCAGCCCCGGGGGTCTACTCTGGTCACCCCTCCACTTT.